These 9 T cell receptor beta chains were sequenced from one sample in a study of blood T cell repertoires in COVID-19 (TCRdb year 2020). Library creation used the immunoSEQ multiplex PCR assay. Held by TCRdb, this immuneACCESS table contains in-frame sequences only and omits some clones. Under half of the omission traces to an unresolved V gene where checked; the cause of the rest is unknown. A total of 150,000 to 200,000 clones appear in this sample, more than 75% of them only once. The ten largest clones capture approximately 4.4% of the sample. The specimen sequenced was peripheral blood. The receptor source for this set is a human donor in a cohort sampled during active COVID-19.

The chain is built from TRBV10-3 and TRBJ2-7, with TRBD2 matching 9 bases. The V segment lost 2 bases and the J segment 12 bases; nucleotides outside the gene matches: 11. Germline values: CDR1 ENHRY, CDR2 SYGVKD. The CDR3 is 14 amino acids. The DNA of the CDR3 is TGTGCCATCAGTGAGGGGGGAGGACTAGCGCGTGGGTACTTC. This sequence encodes CAISEGGGLARGYF.

The J gene is TRBJ1-2, the V gene TRBV10-3; a possible D gene is TRBD1 (5 bases). Germline V CDR1 and CDR2: ENHRY, SYGVKD. There are 15 residues in the CDR3. V was shortened by 4 bases and J by 2 bases, with 14 bases between the two germline ends. CDR3 in amino acids: CAISGGDRQNYGYTF. Written as DNA, the CDR3 is TGTGCCATCAGTGGAGGAGACAGACAAAACTATGGCTACACCTTC.

V is TRBV11-1 and J is TRBJ2-1; no clear D. Trimming removed 6 bases at V and 8 bases at J, with 17 bases between. Looked up from germline, CDR1 is SGHAT and CDR2 is FQDESV (reference sequence). The CDR3 length is 14 residues. CDR3 sequence reads: CASSLLMPLDEQFF. For the CDR3, the DNA is TGTGCCAGCAGTTTACTAATGCCCCTAGATGAGCAGTTCTTC.

As DNA, the CDR3 is TGTGCCATGAAAACCGGGACAGGGCTGGGGGATGAGCAGTTCTTC. It is translated as CAMKTGTGLGDEQFF. The genes are TRBV10-3 and TRBJ2-1, with 9 bases aligning to TRBD1. CDR1 is ENHRY and CDR2 is SYGVKD in the germline V gene. V gave up 9 bases and J gave up 8 bases; unmatched junction bases: 14. The CDR3 loop spans 15 amino acids.

Regarding this clone: At one end, the junction sequence differs from germline, possibly due to a read error. The rearrangement links TRBV11-2 to TRBJ2-5; D is perhaps TRBD1 (5 bases). Germline V CDR1 and CDR2: SGHAT, FQNNGV. This CDR3 region has 14 residues. CDR3 nucleotides: TGTGCCAGCAGATTAGCTTCATCAGGGGAGACCCAGTACTTC. This codes for CASRLASSGETQYF.

This rearrangement joins TRBV4-1 to TRBJ2-1, with D hard to call. CDR1 is MGHRA and CDR2 is YSYEKL in the germline V gene. This CDR3 has 12 amino acids. Trimming cost V 3 bases and J 8 bases, with 8 bases left between them. The CDR3 is CASSHLEHEQFF. DNA for the CDR3: TGCGCCAGCAGCCACTTGGAGCATGAGCAGTTCTTC.

CDR3 sequence reads: CASSLEAGLLISYNEQFF. The CDR3 DNA reads as TGTGCCAGCAGCTTAGAGGCGGGACTCCTGATCTCCTACAATGAGCAGTTCTTC. The chain uses TRBV7-9 and TRBJ2-1; TRBD2 is a possible D gene (6 bases). Trimming pared 1 base from V and 0 bases from J, leaving 16 bases between. Germline assignment: CDR1 SEHNR and CDR2 FQNEAQ (reference sequence). There are 18 residues in the CDR3.

V and J are TRBV30 and TRBJ1-3; D uncertain. CDR3 size: 13 residues. Trimming pared 2 bases from V and 4 bases from J, leaving 9 bases between. The germline CDR1 and CDR2 sequences are GTSNPN and SVGIG (reference sequence). The DNA of the CDR3 is TGTGCCTGGAGTTTCTCGAGGGGAAACACCATATATTTT. Amino acids: CAWSFSRGNTIYF.

The chain employs TRBV2 and TRBJ2-7; 9 nucleotides align to TRBD1. CDR1 and CDR2 (germline): SNHLY, FYNNEI. Losses at the gene ends were 7 bases for V and 4 bases for J; bases not matched to a gene: 11. The CDR3 is made up of 15 amino acids. CDR3 residues: CASTLTGGQIYEQYF. The CDR3 DNA follows: TGTGCCAGCACTTTAACAGGGGGCCAGATTTACGAGCAGTACTTC.